Following are 10 T cell receptor beta chains from one sample sequenced in a study of regulatory T cells in long-lasting Graves disease. Construction of TCR beta libraries relied on iRepertoire HTBI primers and on Arm-PCR targeting CDR3 regions. TCRdb reprocessed the multiplex PCR reads with MiXCR, giving one entry per CDR3 protein. The table has about 540,000 distinct CDR3 sequences, roughly 12% seen once. The time point: newly diagnosed GD, antithyroid drugs for less than 3 months. After RNA was extracted from PBMCs, the TCR library was made from it. These data were likewise used in another study, on T cells in Graves' hyperthyroidism and ophthalmopathy.

The specimen was peripheral blood mononuclear cells (PBMCs), collected at new diagnosis, from a patient treated with antithyroid drugs. All receptors derive from a man aged 25 to 40 with Graves disease.

This clonotype has more than one count but fewer than ten. This chain joins TRBV5-1 and TRBJ2-7, with 11 positions matching TRBD2. The CDR3 totals 16 residues. Trimming cost V 2 bases and J 2 bases; bases outside gene matches: 6. Germline V gene data show CDR1 as SGHRS and CDR2 as YFSETQ. Here the CDR3 DNA reads TGCGCCAGCAGCTTTATACTAGCGGGGGTCCCCTACGAGCAGTACTTC. Translated, it gives CASSFILAGVPYEQYF.

This clonotype appeared many times. The chain recombines TRBV2 with TRBJ2-7; tentative D call: TRBD2 (6 bases). The CDR3 has 13 amino acids. V dropped 9 bases and J dropped 0 bases, with 12 bases sitting between them. Per germline, CDR1 SNHLY and CDR2 FYNNEI. The DNA for the CDR3 is TGTGCCAGTGGCGCGGGGACCTCCTACGAGCAGTACTTC. It is translated as CASGAGTSYEQYF.

This clonotype has at least ten counts. The chain employs TRBV24-1 and TRBJ2-5, with D possibly matching TRBD1 (5 bases). CDR3 length: 14 amino acids. Trimming removed 3 bases at V and 2 bases at J, with 9 bases between. Germline V gene sequence: CDR1 KGHDR, CDR2 SFDVKD. The CDR3 protein is CATSDHKGQETQYF. CDR3 bases: TGTGCCACCAGTGATCACAAGGGGCAAGAGACCCAGTACTTC.

This chain uses TRBV20-1 with TRBJ2-1, with 8 bases matching TRBD2. Germline CDR1 reads DFQATT; CDR2 reads SNEGSKA (reference sequence). The CDR3 is 15 residues long. V shed 5 bases and J 8 bases; nucleotides not matched to a gene: 14. CDR3: CSAGGRVGRGDEQFF. Here the CDR3 DNA reads TGCAGTGCTGGGGGACGGGTGGGGCGGGGGGATGAGCAGTTCTTC.

This clonotype was counted only a few times. The rearrangement joins TRBV19 to TRBJ2-3; 11 nucleotides line up with TRBD2. CDR1 is LNHDA, CDR2 SQIVND, per germline (reference sequence). The junction had 14 bases not matched to a gene; V was cut back by 3 bases and J by 0 bases. The CDR3 is made up of 20 amino acids. DNA of the CDR3: TGTGCCAGTAGTATGAGGGCACTAGCGGGAGACCCTCCTAGCACAGATACGCAGTATTTT. It yields the protein CASSMRALAGDPPSTDTQYF.

This clonotype was picked up many times. V and J are TRBV12-3 or TRBV12-4 and TRBJ1-2; 7 bases are a match to TRBD1. This CDR3 region has 13 residues. With 9 bases clipped from V and 5 bases from J, the junction kept 9 bases outside the gene matches. The CDR3 loop reads CASAQGRGYGYTF. CDR3 bases: TGTGCCAGTGCACAGGGGCGAGGGTATGGCTACACCTTC.

Ten or more counts support this clonotype. This chain connects TRBV2 to TRBJ2-1, with 11 bases fitting TRBD2. Trimming removed 2 bases from V and 7 bases from J; junction bases left unmatched: 10. The CDR3 has 17 residues. CDR1 is SNHLY, CDR2 FYNNEI, per germline. The CDR3 here is CASSETSGSRGVNEQFF. DNA of the CDR3: TGTGCCAGCAGTGAAACTAGCGGGAGTAGGGGTGTAAATGAGCAGTTCTTC.

This clonotype was seen repeatedly, ten times or more. This chain joins TRBV20-1 and TRBJ2-5, with a weak D call TRBD2 (6 bases). CDR3 length: 11 amino acids. Germline V gene sequence: CDR1 DFQATT, CDR2 SNEGSKA (reference sequence). V gave up 6 bases and J gave up 7 bases, with 12 bases separating them. The CDR3 DNA is TGCAGTGCGTGGGAGGACGGGACCCAGTACTTC. Amino acids: CSAWEDGTQYF.

Worth noting for this clonotype: A read error may be the cause here, since a much bigger clone is one base away. The gene calls are TRBV27 and TRBJ2-1; 8 bases line up with TRBD2. This CDR3 spans 16 amino acids. CDR1 and CDR2 from the germline V gene are MNHEY and SMNVEV (reference sequence). V shed 9 bases, J shed 7 bases, and the junction held 17 bases outside the gene matches. The DNA of the CDR3 is TGTGCCAGGAGTGGTAGCGGGATAGCTCCGGGTAATGAGCAGTTCTTC. Translation gives CARSGSGIAPGNEQFF.

The chain uses TRBV3-1 and TRBJ2-7; D uncertain. V was cut by 4 bases and J by 2 bases, with 15 bases left in between. The germline CDR1 and CDR2 sequences are LGHDT and YNNKEL (reference sequence). This CDR3 contains 15 residues. CDR3 sequence reads: CASSPRAGSTYEQYF. DNA of the CDR3: TGTGCCAGCAGCCCGCGCGCAGGCTCCACCTACGAGCAGTACTTC.